This TCR beta chain was identified during a study of blood T cell repertoires in COVID-19. Study-level background: The study drew acute and convalescent COVID-19 samples from the United States, Italy and Spain.

CDR1 SGHRS and CDR2 YFSETQ come from the germline V gene. The V and J ends lost 6 bases and 0 bases respectively, with 12 bases between them. The CDR3 is 14 amino acids. In the authors' methods: Nucleated cell counts were estimated from reference gene primer amplification. Clones were read by immunoSEQ multiplex PCR, and TCRdb kept only the in-frame ones, dropping some. The DNA gave D and trimming, while V, J and clone size come from that table. The table records 27,000 or so clones, around 83% of them present only once. This TCR came from a man aged 70 or older with active COVID-19. The sample was peripheral blood. This sequence joins TRBV5-1 and TRBJ1-1; D is perhaps TRBD1 (6 bases). CDR3 sequence (DNA): TGCGCCAGCACCGACAGGTATATGAACACTGAAGCTTTCTTT. This encodes CASTDRYMNTEAFF.